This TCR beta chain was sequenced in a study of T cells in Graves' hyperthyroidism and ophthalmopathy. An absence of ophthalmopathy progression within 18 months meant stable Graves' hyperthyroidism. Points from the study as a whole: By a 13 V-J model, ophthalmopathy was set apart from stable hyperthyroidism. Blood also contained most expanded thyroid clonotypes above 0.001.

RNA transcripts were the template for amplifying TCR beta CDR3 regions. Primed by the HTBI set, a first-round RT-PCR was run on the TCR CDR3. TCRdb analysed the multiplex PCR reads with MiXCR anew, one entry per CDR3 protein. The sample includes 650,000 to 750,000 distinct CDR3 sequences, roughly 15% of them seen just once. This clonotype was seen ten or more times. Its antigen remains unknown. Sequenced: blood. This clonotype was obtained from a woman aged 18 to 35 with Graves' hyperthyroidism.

CDR3 DNA: TGTGCCAGCAGTCTAGAGTTTTCGGGGAGCTCCTACAATGAGCAGTTCTTC. Amino acid sequence: CASSLEFSGSSYNEQFF. This chain uses TRBV6-2 or TRBV6-3 with TRBJ2-1; perhaps TRBD2 as D (5 bases). Germline V gene sequence: CDR1 MNHEY, CDR2 SVGEGT. V dropped 5 bases and J dropped 0 bases, with 17 bases sitting between them. The CDR3 is 17 residues long.